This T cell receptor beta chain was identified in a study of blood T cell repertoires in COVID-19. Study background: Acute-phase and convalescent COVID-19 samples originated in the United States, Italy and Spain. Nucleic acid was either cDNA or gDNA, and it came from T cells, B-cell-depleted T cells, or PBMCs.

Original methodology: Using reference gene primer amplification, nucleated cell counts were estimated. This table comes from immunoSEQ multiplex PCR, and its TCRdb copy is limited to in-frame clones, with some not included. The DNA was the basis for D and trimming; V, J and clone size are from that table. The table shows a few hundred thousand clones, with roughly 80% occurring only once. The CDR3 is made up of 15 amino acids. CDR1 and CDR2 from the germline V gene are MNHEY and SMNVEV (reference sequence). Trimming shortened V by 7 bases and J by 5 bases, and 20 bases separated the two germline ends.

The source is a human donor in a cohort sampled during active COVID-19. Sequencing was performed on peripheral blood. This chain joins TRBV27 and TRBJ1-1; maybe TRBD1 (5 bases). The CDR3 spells CASKSLEGRETEAFF. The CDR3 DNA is TGTGCCAGCAAATCCCTGGAGGGGCGAGAGACTGAAGCTTTCTTT.